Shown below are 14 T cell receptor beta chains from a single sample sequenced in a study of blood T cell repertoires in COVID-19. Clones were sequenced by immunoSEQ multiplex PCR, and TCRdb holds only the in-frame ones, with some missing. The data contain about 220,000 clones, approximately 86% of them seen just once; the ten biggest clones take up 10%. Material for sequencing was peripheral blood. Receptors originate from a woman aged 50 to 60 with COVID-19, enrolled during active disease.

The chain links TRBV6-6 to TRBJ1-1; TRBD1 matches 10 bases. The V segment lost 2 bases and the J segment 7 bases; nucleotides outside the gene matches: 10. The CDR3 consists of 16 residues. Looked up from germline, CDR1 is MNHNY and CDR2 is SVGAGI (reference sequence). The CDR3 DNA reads TGTGCCAGCAGTTACACAGATCGACAGGGGGCAAGTGAAGCTTTCTTT. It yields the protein CASSYTDRQGASEAFF.

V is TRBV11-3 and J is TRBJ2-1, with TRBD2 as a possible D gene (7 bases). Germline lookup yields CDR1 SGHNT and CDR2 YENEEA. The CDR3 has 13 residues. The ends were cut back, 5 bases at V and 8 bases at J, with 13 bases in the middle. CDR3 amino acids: CASSLRGGHEQFF. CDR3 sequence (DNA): TGTGCCAGCAGCCTAAGGGGGGGCCATGAGCAGTTCTTC.

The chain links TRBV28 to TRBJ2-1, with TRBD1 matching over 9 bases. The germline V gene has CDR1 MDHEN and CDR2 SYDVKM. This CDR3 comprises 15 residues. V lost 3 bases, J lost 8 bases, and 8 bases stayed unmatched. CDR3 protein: CASSFAGQGGDEQFF. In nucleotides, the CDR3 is TGTGCCAGCAGTTTTGCGGGACAGGGAGGGGATGAGCAGTTCTTC.

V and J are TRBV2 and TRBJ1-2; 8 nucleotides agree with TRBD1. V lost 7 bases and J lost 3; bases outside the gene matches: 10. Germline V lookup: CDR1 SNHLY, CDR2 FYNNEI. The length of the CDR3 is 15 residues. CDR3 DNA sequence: TGTGCCAGCACCCAGTCGACAGGGGCCGACTATGGCTACACCTTC. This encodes CASTQSTGADYGYTF.

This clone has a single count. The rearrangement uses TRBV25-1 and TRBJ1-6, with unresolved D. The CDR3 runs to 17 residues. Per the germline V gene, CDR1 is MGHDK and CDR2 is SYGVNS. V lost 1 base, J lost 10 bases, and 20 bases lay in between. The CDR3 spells CASSEFSPVAGSSPLHF. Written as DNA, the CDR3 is TGTGCCAGCAGTGAATTCAGCCCCGTGGCGGGGAGCTCACCCCTCCACTTT. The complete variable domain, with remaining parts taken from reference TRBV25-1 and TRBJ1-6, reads EADIYQTPRYLVIGTGKKITLECSQTMGHDKMYWYQQDPGMELHLIHYSYGVNSTEKGDLSSESTVSRIRTEHFPLTLESARPSHTSQYLCASSEFSPVAGSSPLHFGNGTRLTVT.

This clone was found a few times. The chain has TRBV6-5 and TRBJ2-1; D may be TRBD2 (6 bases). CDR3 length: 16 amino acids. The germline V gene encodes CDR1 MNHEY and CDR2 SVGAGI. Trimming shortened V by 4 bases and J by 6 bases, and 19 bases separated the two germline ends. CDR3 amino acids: CASSSLLTLAFNEQFF. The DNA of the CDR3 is TGTGCCAGCAGTTCTCTATTGACACTAGCCTTCAATGAGCAGTTCTTC.

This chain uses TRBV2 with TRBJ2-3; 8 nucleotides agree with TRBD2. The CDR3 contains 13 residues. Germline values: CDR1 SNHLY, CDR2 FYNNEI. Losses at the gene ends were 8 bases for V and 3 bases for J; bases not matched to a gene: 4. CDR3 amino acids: CASYPGGTDTQYF. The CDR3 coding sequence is TGTGCCAGCTACCCGGGGGGGACAGATACGCAGTATTTT.

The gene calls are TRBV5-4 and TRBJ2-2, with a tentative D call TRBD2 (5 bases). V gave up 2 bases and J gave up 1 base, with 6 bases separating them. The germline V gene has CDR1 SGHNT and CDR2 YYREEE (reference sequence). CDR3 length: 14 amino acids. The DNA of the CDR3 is TGTGCCAGCAGCTTAGGGAGGAACACCGGGGAGCTGTTTTTT. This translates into CASSLGRNTGELFF.

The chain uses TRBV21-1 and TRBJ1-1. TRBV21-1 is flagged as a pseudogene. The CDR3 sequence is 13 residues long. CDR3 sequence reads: CASSDSSNTEAFF. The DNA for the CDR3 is TGTGCCAGCAGCGATAGCTCGAACACTGAAGCTTTCTTT.

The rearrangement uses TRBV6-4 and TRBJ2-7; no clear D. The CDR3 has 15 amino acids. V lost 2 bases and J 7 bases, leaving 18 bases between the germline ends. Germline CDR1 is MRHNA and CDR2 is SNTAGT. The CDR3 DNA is TGTGCCAGCAGTGACCACCCCTTTTGTTTCGGTGAGCAGTACGTC. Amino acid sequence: CASSDHPFCFGEQYV.

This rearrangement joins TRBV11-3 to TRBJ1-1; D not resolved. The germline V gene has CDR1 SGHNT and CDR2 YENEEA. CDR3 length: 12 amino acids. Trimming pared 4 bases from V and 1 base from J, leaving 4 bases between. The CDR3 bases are TGTGCCAGCAGCTCCTCGAACACTGAAGCTTTCTTT. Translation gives CASSSSNTEAFF.

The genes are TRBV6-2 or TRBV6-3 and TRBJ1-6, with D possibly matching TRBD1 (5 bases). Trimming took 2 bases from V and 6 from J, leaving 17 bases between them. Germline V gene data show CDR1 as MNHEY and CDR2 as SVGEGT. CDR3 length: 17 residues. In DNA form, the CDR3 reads TGTGCCAGCAGTTACGACCCGTTCGGGGGTGTTAATTCACCCCTCCACTTT. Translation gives CASSYDPFGGVNSPLHF.

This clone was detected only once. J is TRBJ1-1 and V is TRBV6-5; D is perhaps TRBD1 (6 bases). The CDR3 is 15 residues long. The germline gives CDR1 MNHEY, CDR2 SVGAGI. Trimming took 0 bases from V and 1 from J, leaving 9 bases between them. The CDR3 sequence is CASSYSPQGNTEAFF. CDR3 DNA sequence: TGTGCCAGCAGTTACTCCCCACAGGGGAACACTGAAGCTTTCTTT.

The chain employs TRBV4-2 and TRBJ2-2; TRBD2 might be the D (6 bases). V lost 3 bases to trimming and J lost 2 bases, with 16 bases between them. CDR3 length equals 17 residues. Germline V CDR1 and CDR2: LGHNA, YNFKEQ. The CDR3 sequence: CASSHSRGGANTGELFF. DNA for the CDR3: TGTGCCAGCAGCCACTCTCGAGGAGGGGCCAACACCGGGGAGCTGTTTTTT.